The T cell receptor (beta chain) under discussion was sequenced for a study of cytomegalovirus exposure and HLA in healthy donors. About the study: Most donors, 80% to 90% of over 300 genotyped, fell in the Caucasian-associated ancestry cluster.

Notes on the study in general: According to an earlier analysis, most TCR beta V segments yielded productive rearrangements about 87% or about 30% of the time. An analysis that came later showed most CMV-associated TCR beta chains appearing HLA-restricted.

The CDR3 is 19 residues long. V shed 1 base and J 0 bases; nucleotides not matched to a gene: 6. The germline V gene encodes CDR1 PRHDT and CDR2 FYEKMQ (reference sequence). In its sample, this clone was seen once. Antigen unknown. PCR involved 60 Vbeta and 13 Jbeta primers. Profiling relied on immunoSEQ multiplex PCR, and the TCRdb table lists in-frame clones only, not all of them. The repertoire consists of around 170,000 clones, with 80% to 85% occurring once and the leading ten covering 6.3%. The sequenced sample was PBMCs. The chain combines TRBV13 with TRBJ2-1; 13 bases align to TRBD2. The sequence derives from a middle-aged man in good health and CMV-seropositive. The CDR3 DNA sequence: TGTGCCAGCAGCTTAGACACTAGCGGGGGGGCAGGCTCCTACAATGAGCAGTTCTTC. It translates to CASSLDTSGGAGSYNEQFF.